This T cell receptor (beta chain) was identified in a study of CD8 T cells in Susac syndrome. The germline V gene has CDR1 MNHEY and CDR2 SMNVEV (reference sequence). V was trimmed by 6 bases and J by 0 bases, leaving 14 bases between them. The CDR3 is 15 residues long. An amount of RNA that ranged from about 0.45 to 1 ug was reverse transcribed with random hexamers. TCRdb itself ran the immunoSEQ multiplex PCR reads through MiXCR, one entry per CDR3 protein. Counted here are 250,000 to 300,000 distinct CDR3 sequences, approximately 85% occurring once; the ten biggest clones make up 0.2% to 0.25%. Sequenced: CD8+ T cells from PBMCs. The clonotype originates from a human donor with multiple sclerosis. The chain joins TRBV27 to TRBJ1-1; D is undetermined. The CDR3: CASSDGRGMNTEAFF. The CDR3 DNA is TGTGCCAGCAGCGATGGGAGAGGCATGAACACTGAAGCTTTCTTT.